This T cell receptor (beta chain) is from a study of T cells in Graves' hyperthyroidism and ophthalmopathy. Amplification targeted TCR beta CDR3 regions from RNA transcripts. TCR CDR3 underwent first-round RT-PCR with the HTBI primer set. One entry per CDR3 protein, called by TCRdb with MiXCR from the multiplex PCR reads. Among roughly 400,000 distinct CDR3 sequences, about an eighth were seen once, and the ten largest hold 28%. This clonotype was counted many times. The receptor comes from a man between 45 and 60 years old with Graves' ophthalmopathy. The source material was blood.

The CDR3, as DNA: TGTGCCAGCAGTTTCGTAGCGGGCACAGATACGCAGTATTTT. Protein sequence: CASSFVAGTDTQYF. The V call is TRBV28, the J call TRBJ2-3; tentatively, D is TRBD2 (6 bases). The CDR3 totals 14 residues. V was pared by 3 bases and J by 1 base, with 8 bases between. The V gene's germline CDR1 is MDHEN and CDR2 SYDVKM.